This T cell receptor (beta chain) came from a study of multiple sclerosis patients with progressive multifocal leukoencephalopathy. The time point denotes: before natalizumab initiation. T0 blood was collected before the first natalizumab infusion. CDR1 is KGHSH and CDR2 is LQKENI in the germline V gene. This CDR3 has 12 residues. V was clipped by 3 bases and J by 3 bases, with 3 bases between them. Each PCR contained spiked synthetic TR CDR3 controls spanning every V-J pairing. TCRdb's copy holds only in-frame clones and misses some; the assay was immunoSEQ multiplex PCR. This table holds roughly 31,000 clones, around nine tenths found once.

The chain uses TRBV18 and TRBJ2-1; D unresolved. Sequencing was performed on PBMCs. The TCR sequence derives from a human donor with multiple sclerosis. The CDR3 bases are TGTGCCAGCTCACCGGTCTACAATGAGCAGTTCTTC. Protein: CASSPVYNEQFF.